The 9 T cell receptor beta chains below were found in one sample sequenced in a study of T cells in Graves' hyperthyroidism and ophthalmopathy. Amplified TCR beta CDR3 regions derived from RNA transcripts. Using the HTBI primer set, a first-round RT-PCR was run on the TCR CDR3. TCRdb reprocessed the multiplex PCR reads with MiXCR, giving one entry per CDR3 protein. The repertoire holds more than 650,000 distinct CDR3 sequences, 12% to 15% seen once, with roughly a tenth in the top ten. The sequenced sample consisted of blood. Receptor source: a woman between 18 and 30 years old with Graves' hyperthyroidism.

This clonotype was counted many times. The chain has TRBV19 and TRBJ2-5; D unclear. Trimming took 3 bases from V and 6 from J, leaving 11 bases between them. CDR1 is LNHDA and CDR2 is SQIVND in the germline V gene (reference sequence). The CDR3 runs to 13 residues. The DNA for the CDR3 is TGTGCCAGTAGTATCGGACCACCGAAGACCCAGTACTTC. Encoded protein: CASSIGPPKTQYF.

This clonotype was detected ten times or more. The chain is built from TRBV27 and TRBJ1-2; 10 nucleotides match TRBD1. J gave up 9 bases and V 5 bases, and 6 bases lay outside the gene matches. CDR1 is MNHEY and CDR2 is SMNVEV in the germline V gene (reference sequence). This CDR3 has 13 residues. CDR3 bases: TGTGCCAGCAGTGGGACAGGGGTTAGGAGCTACACCTTC. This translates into CASSGTGVRSYTF.

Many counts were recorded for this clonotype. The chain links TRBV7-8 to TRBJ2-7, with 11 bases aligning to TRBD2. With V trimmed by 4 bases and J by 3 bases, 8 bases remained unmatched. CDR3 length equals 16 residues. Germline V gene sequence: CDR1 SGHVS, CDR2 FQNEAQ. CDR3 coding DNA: TGTGCCAGCAGCTCAGCACTAGCGGGAGACCTCTACGAGCAGTACTTC. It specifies CASSSALAGDLYEQYF.

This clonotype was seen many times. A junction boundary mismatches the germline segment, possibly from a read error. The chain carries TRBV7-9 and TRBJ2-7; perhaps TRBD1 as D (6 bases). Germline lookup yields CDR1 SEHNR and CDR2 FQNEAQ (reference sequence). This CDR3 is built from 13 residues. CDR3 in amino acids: CASSLAGAYEQYF. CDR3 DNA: TGTGCCAGCAGTTTAGCAGGGGCCTACGAGCAGTACTTC.

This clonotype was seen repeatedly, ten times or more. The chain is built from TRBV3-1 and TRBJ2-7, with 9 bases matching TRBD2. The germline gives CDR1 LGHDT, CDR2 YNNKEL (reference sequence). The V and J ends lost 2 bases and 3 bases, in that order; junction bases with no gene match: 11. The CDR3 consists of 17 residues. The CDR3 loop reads CASSQTIRSGSNYEQYF. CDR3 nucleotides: TGTGCCAGCAGCCAAACCATACGTAGCGGGAGTAACTACGAGCAGTACTTC.

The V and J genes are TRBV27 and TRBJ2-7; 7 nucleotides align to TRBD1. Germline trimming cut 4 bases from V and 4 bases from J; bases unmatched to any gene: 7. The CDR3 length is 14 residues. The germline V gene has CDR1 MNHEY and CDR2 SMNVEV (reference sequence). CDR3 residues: CASSWRAGGYEQYF. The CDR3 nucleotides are TGTGCCAGCAGTTGGCGAGCAGGGGGATACGAGCAGTACTTC.

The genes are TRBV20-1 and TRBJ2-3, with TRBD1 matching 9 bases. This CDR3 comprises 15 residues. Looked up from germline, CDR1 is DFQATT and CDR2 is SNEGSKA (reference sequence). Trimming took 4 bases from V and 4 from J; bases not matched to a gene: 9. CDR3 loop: CSAIQGARGADTQYF. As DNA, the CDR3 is TGCAGTGCTATACAGGGGGCGAGGGGTGCAGATACGCAGTATTTT.

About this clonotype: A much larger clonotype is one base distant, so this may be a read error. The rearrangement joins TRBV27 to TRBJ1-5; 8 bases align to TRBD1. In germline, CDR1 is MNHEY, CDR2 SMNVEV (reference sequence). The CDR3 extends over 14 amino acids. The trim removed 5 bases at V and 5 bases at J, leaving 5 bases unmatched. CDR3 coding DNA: TGTGCCAGCAGTGATACGACAGGGGATCAGCCCCAGCATTTT. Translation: CASSDTTGDQPQHF.

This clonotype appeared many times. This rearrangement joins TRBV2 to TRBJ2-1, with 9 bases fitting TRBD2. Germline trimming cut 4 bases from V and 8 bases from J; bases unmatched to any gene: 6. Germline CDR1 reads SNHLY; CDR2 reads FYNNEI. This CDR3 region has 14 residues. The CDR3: CASSVEAGGHEQFF. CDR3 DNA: TGTGCCAGCAGTGTCGAAGCGGGAGGACATGAGCAGTTCTTC.